This T cell receptor beta chain originates from a study of blood T cell repertoires in COVID-19. Across the study: PBMCs, B-cell-depleted T cells, or T cells provided the cDNA or gDNA that made up the material.

Germline V gives CDR1 SGHRS, CDR2 YFSETQ. CDR3 size: 15 residues. With 4 bases removed from V and 0 bases from J, the gap between germline ends came to 11 bases. Seattle patients were enrolled during active infection and followed longitudinally. The data were produced by immunoSEQ multiplex PCR, yet TCRdb's version contains in-frame clones alone and is incomplete. Among 190,000 or so clones, around four fifths were seen once, and the ten largest hold under 0.95%. The specimen was peripheral blood. The chain is built from TRBV5-1 and TRBJ1-3; D perhaps matches TRBD1 (6 bases). The origin of this receptor is a man in his sixties with COVID-19, enrolled during active disease. This CDR3 is CASSTGSTSGNTIYF. The DNA for the CDR3 is TGCGCCAGCAGCACAGGGTCGACCTCTGGAAACACCATATATTTT.